This TCR beta chain was documented in a study of blood T cell repertoires in COVID-19. This CDR3 has 14 amino acids. Germline CDR1 reads SGHTA; CDR2 reads FQGNSA. V lost 3 bases and J lost 4, with 7 bases in between. Profiled with immunoSEQ multiplex PCR; TCRdb holds only in-frame clones, not every one. The table records about 320,000 clones, approximately 91% of them present only once. Sequenced sample: PBMCs or T cells enriched from blood (not recorded which). This chain joins TRBV7-2 and TRBJ1-6; no definite D call. The source of this sequence is a man aged 55 to 70 who had recovered from COVID-19. The CDR3 sequence is CASSFQAYNSPLHF. CDR3 in DNA: TGTGCCAGCAGCTTTCAGGCGTATAATTCACCCCTCCACTTT.